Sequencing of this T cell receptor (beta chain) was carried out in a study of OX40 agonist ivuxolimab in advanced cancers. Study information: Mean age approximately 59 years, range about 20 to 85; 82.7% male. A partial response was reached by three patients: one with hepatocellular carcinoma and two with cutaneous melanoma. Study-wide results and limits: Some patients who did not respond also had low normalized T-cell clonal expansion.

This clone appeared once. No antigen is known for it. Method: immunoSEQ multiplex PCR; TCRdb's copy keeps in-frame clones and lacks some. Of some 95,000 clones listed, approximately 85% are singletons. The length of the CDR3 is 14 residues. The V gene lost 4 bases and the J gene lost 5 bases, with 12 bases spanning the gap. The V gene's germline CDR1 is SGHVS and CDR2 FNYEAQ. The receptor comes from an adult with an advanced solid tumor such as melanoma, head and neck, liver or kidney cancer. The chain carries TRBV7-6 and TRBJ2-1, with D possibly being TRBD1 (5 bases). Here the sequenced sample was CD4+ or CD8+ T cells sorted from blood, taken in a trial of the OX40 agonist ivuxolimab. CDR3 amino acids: CASSSRNRHNEQFF. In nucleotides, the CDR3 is TGTGCCAGCAGCTCAAGGAACAGGCACAATGAGCAGTTCTTC.